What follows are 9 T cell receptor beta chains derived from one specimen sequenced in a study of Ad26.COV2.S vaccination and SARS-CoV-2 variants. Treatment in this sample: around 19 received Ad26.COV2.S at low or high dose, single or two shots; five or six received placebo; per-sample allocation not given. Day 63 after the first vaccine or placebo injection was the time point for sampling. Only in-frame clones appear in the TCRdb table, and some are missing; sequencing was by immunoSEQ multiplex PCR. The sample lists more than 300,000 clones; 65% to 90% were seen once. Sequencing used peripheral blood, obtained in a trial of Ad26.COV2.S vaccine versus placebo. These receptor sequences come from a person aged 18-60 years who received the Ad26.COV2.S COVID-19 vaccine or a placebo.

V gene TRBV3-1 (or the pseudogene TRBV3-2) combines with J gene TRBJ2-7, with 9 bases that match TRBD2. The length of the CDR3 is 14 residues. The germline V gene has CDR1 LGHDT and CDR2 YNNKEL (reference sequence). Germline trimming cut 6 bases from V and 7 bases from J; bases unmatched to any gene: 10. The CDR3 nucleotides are TGTGCCAGCAGATCTAGCGGGATGGTGGGGGAGCAGTACTTC. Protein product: CASRSSGMVGEQYF.

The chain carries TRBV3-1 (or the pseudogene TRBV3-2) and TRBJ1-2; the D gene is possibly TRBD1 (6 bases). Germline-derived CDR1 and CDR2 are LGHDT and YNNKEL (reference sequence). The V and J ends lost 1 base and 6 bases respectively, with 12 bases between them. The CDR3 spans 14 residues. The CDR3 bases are TGTGCCAGCAGCCAAGCAAGGGGGGTGGATGGCTACACCTTC. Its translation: CASSQARGVDGYTF.

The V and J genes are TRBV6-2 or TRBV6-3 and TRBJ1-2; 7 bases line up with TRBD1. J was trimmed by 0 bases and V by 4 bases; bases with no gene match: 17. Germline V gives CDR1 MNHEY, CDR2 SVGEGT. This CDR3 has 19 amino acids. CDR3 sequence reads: CASSSLLTGTVQANYGYTF. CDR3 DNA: TGTGCCAGCAGTTCCCTCCTGACCGGGACAGTCCAAGCTAACTATGGCTACACCTTC.

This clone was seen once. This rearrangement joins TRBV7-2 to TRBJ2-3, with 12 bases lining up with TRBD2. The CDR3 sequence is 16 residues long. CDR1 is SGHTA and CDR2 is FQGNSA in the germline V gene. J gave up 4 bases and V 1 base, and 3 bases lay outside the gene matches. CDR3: CASSLGLAGGADTQYF. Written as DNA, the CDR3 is TGTGCCAGCAGCTTAGGGCTAGCGGGGGGGGCAGATACGCAGTATTTT. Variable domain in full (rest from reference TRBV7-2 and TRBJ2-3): GAGVSQSPSNKVTEKGKDVELRCDPISGHTALYWYRQSLGQGLEFLIYFQGNSAPDKSGLPSDRFSAERTGGSVSTLTIQRTQQEDSAVYLCASSLGLAGGADTQYFGPGTRLTVL.

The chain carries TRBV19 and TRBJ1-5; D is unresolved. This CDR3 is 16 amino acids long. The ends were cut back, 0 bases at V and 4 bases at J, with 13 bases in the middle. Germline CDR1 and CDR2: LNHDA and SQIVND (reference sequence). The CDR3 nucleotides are TGTGCCAGTAGTATAGAGGGGATAGTGGGAAATCAGCCCCAGCATTTT. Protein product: CASSIEGIVGNQPQHF.

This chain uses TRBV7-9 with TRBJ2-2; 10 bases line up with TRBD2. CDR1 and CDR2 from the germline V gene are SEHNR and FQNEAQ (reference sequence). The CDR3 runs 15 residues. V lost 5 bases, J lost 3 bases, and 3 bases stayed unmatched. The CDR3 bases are TGTGCCAGCAGCCCCAGCGGGAGGGACACCGGGGAGCTGTTTTTT. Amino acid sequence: CASSPSGRDTGELFF. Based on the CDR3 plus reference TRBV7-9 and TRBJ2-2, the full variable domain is DTGVSQNPRHKITKRGQNVTFRCDPISEHNRLYWYRQTLGQGPEFLTYFQNEAQLEKSRLLSDRFSAERPKGSFSTLEIQRTEQGDSAMYLCASSPSGRDTGELFFGEGSRLTVL.

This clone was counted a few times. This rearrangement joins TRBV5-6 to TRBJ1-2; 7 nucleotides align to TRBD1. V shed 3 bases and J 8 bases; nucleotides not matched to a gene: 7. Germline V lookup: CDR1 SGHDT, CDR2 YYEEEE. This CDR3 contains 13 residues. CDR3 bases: TGTGCCAGCAGCTCATCGACAGGGCGAGGCTACACCTTC. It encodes CASSSSTGRGYTF. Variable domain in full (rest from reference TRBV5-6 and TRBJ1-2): DAGVTQSPTHLIKTRGQQVTLRCSPKSGHDTVSWYQQALGQGPQFIFQYYEEEERQRGNFPDRFSGHQFPNYSSELNVNALLLGDSALYLCASSSSTGRGYTFGSGTRLTVV.

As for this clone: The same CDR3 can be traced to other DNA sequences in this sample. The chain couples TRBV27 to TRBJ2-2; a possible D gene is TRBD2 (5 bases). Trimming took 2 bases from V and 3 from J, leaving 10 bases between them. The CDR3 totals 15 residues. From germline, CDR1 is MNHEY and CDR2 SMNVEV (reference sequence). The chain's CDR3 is CASSLRGRDTGELFF. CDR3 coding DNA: TGTGCCAGCAGTTTAAGAGGGCGGGACACCGGGGAGCTGTTTTTT.

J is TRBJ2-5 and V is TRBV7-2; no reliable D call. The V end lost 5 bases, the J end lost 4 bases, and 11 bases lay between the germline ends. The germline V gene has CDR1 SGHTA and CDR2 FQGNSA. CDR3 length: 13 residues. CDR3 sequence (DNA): TGTGCCAGCAGCAGGGAATCCCCAGAGACCCAGTACTTC. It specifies CASSRESPETQYF.